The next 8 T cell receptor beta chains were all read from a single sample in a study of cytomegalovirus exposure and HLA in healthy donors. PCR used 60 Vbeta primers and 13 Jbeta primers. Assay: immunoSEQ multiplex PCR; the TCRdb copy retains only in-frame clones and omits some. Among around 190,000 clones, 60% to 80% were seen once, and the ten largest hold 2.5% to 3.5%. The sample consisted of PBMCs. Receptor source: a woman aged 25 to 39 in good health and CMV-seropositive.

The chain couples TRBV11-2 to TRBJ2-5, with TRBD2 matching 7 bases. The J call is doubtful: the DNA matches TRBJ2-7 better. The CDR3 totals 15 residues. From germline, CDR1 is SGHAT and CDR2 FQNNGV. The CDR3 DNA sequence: TGTGCCAGCAGCACCCTCAACCGGGGGGCCTACGAGCAGTACTTC. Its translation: CASSTLNRGAYEQYF.

This CDR3 reads CASSQPARFGRATKNIQYF. The CDR3 region has the DNA TGTGCCAGCAGCCAACCCGCCAGGTTCGGGAGGGCCACCAAAAACATTCAGTACTTC. J is TRBJ2-4 and V is TRBV4-2, with 8 bases that match TRBD2. Per germline, CDR1 LGHNA and CDR2 YNFKEQ. Losses at the gene ends were 2 bases for V and 2 bases for J; bases not matched to a gene: 14. CDR3 size: 19 residues.

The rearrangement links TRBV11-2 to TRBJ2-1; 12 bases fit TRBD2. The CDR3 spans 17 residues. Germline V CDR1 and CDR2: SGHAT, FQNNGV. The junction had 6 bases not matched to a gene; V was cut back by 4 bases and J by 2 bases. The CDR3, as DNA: TGTGCCAGCAGCTCGACTAGCGGGAGATTGACCTACAATGAGCAGTTCTTC. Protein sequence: CASSSTSGRLTYNEQFF.

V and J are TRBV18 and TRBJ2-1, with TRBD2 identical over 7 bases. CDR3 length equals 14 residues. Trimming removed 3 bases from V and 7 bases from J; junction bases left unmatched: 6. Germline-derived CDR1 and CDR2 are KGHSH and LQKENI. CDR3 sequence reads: CASSPAGVRNEQFF. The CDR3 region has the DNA TGTGCCAGCTCACCGGCGGGAGTAAGGAATGAGCAGTTCTTC.

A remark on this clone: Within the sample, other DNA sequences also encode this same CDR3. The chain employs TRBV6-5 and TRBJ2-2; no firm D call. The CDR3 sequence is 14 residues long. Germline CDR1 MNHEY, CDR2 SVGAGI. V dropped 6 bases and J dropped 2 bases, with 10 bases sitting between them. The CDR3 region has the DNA TGTGCCAGCAGGGCCCTCACCAACACCGGGGAGCTGTTTTTT. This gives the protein CASRALTNTGELFF.

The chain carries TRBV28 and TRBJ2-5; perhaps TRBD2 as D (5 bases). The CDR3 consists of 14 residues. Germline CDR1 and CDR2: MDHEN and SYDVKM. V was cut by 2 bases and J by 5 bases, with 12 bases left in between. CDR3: CASSLVGIAETQYF. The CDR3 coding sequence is TGTGCCAGCAGTTTAGTCGGGATTGCGGAGACCCAGTACTTC.

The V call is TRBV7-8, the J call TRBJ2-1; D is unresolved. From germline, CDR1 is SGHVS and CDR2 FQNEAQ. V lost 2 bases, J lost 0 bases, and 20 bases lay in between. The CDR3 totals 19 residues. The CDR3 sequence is CASSLRPRGTLPSYNEQFF. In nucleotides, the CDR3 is TGTGCCAGCAGCTTACGTCCTAGAGGTACTTTGCCCTCCTACAATGAGCAGTTCTTC.

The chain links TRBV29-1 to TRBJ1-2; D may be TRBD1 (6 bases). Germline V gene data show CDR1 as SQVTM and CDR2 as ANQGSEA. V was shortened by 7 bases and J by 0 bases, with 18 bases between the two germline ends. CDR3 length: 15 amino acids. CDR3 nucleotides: TGCAGCGCCGGGGAAGGGCGGACAGCTAACTATGGCTACACCTTC. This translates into CSAGEGRTANYGYTF.